One and the same sample provided the 6 T cell receptor beta chains below, sequenced in a study of blood T cell repertoires in COVID-19. The table came from immunoSEQ multiplex PCR; TCRdb's copy has only in-frame clones and leaves some out. Of around 230,000 clones detected, 80% to 90% appear once; the ten largest clones hold around 9%. What was sequenced was PBMCs or T cells enriched from blood (not recorded which). These receptors originate from a man in his forties who had recovered from COVID-19.

Concerning this clone: A much larger clone lies a single base off, so this may be a read error. The chain uses TRBV18 and TRBJ1-6, with D tentatively TRBD1 (5 bases). V was clipped by 2 bases and J by 8 bases, with 16 bases between them. Germline CDR1 reads KGHSH; CDR2 reads LQKENI. The CDR3 length is 16 residues. The DNA of the CDR3 is TGTGCCAGCTCACCATCCCGGGGGATAAAGGATTCACCCCTCCACTTT. Its protein product is CASSPSRGIKDSPLHF.

This clone has more than one count but fewer than ten. The J gene is TRBJ1-1, the V gene TRBV19; 9 bases agree with TRBD1. The CDR3 consists of 16 residues. Germline lookup yields CDR1 LNHDA and CDR2 SQIVND (reference sequence). V lost 4 bases, J lost 6 bases, and 12 bases stayed unmatched. The DNA for the CDR3 is TGTGCCAGTAGTAGCGGGACAGGGAGGGTGAATTCTGAAGCTTTCTTT. Translated, it gives CASSSGTGRVNSEAFF.

This clone showed up just once. The DNA for the CDR3 is TGTGCCAGCTCCTACCAGGGAGGTGGGAGCACTGAAGCTTTCTTT. Protein: CASSYQGGGSTEAFF. The chain has TRBV18 and TRBJ1-1, with D tentatively TRBD1 (5 bases). The CDR3 is 15 amino acids. V was clipped by 6 bases and J by 4 bases, with 18 bases between them. The germline V gene encodes CDR1 KGHSH and CDR2 LQKENI.

This sequence joins TRBV29-1 and TRBJ1-5; weak D call: TRBD1 (6 bases). Deletions cut 5 bases from V and 2 bases from J, with 13 bases between. The CDR3 consists of 14 residues. Germline-derived CDR1 and CDR2 are SQVTM and ANQGSEA. DNA for the CDR3: TGCAGCGTTACCACAGGGTTGGGCAATCAGCCCCAGCATTTT. It is translated as CSVTTGLGNQPQHF.

This clone was seen once. This chain links TRBV5-8 with TRBJ1-6; no firm D call. The CDR3 contains 12 residues. Between the trimmed V and J ends, which lost 2 bases and 7 bases, there was a span of 4 bases. CDR1 and CDR2 from the germline V gene are SGHTS and YDEGEE. CDR3 residues: CASSFLNSPLHF. CDR3 nucleotide sequence: TGTGCCAGCAGCTTTTTAAATTCACCCCTCCACTTT.

This chain uses TRBV19 with TRBJ2-5, with D possibly matching TRBD2 (7 bases). Deletions cut 10 bases from V and 5 bases from J, with 23 bases between. Germline CDR1 and CDR2: LNHDA and SQIVND (reference sequence). This CDR3 region has 15 residues. CDR3 region: CATTPGGGPGETQYF. In DNA, the CDR3 is TGTGCCACCACCCCCGGCGGGGGCCCCGGGGAGACCCAGTACTTC.